The T cell receptor beta chain described here comes from a study of OX40 agonist ivuxolimab in advanced cancers. About this clone itself: A junction boundary mismatches the germline segment, possibly from a read error.

The CDR3 contains 12 residues. Per the germline V gene, CDR1 is SGHTA and CDR2 is FQGNSA. Using immunoSEQ multiplex PCR, the repertoire was profiled, and TCRdb retains in-frame clones only, with some absent. The profile covers some 67,000 clones, with approximately 81% appearing a single time and under 0.9% taken by the ten largest. Sequencing used CD4+ or CD8+ T cells sorted from blood, obtained in a trial of the OX40 agonist ivuxolimab. The TCR was taken from an adult with an advanced solid tumor such as melanoma, head and neck, liver or kidney cancer. V and J are TRBV7-2 and TRBJ1-2; a possible D gene is TRBD1 (6 bases). The CDR3 sequence is CASRLGGDGYTF. The DNA for the CDR3 is TGTGCCAGCAGGTTAGGGGGAGATGGCTACACCTTC.